This TCR beta chain originates from a study of neoadjuvant nivolumab and ipilimumab in lung cancer. Remarks on this clone: Its antigen is still unknown.

General observations from the study: From pretherapy to surgery, tumor richness and clonality rose with dual therapy.

The CDR3 contains 13 residues. Germline V gene data show CDR1 as SQVTM and CDR2 as ANQGSEA. Between the trimmed V and J ends, which lost 3 bases and 8 bases, there was a span of 13 bases. This table comes from immunoSEQ multiplex PCR, and its TCRdb copy is limited to in-frame clones, with some not included. This table holds under 15,000 clones, approximately 94% found once. The rearrangement uses TRBV29-1 and TRBJ1-4; possible D gene TRBD1, 6 bases. The sample was peripheral blood, taken after neoadjuvant nivolumab, alone or with ipilimumab, at or shortly before surgery. This sequence originates from an adult with non-small cell lung cancer. The DNA for the CDR3 is TGCAGCGTTGATCAGGGGCTGGGGGAAAAACTGTTTTTT. Protein sequence: CSVDQGLGEKLFF.